This T cell receptor beta chain was retrieved from a study of read filtering for tumor transcriptome and immune sequencing. On the study more broadly: Among patients, 17 were male and some 15 female, aged about 40 to 90 (mean about 72). Transcriptome libraries were built from DNase-treated RNA.

Overall study results and limits: Compared with RNA-seq, IR-seq gave much higher clonotype depth and reliability. Single-read clonotypes: roughly 81% of IR-seq clonotypes (around 4% of reads), more than 70% of RNA-seq clonotypes (approximately 43% of reads).

This clonotype has at least ten counts. The antigen is unknown. The library was built from 400 to 500 ng RNA with molecular barcoded adaptors for alpha/delta and beta/gamma chains. TCRdb fed the reads into MiXCR, producing one record per CDR3 protein. Of about 46,000 distinct CDR3 sequences listed, about 20% were seen once; the top ten hold about 40%. Germline CDR1 and CDR2: LNHNV and YYDKDF (reference sequence). With 1 base removed from V and 4 bases from J, the gap between germline ends came to 9 bases. The CDR3 contains 14 residues. The TCR sequence derives from a donor aged 40 or over with multiple myeloma. The rearrangement uses TRBV15 and TRBJ2-3; TRBD2 is a possible D gene (6 bases). The sequenced material came from a population of CD138-negative cells sorted from bone marrow. This CDR3 is CATSRGTSPDTQYF. The CDR3 DNA reads TGTGCCACCAGCAGAGGAACTAGCCCAGATACGCAGTATTTT.